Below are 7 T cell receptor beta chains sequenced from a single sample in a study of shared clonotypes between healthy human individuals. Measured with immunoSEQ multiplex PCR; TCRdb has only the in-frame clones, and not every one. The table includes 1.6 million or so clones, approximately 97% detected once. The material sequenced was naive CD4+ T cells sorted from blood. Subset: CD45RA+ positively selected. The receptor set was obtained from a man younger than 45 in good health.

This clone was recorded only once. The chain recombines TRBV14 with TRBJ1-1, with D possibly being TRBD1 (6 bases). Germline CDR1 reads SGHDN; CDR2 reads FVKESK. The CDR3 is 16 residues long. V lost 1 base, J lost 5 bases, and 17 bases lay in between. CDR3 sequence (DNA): TGTGCCAGCAGCCAAGTCCACAGGGATCGGCAGACTGAAGCTTTCTTT. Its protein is CASSQVHRDRQTEAFF.

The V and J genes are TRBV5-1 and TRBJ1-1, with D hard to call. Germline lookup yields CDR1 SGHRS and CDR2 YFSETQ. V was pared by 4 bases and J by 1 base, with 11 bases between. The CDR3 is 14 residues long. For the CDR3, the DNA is TGCGCCAGCAGCGTCTCCACCGGGAACACTGAAGCTTTCTTT. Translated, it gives CASSVSTGNTEAFF.

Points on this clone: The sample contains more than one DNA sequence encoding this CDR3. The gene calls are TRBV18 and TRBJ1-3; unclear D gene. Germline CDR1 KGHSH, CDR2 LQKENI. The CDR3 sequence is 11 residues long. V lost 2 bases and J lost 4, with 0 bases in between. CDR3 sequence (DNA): TGTGCCAGCTCACCAGGAAACACCATATATTTT. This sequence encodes CASSPGNTIYF.

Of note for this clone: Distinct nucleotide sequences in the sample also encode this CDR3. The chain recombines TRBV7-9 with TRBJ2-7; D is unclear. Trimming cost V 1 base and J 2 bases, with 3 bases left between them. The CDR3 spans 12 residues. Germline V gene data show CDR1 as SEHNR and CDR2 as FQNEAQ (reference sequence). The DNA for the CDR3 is TGTGCCAGCAGCTTAGGCGCCTACGAGCAGTACTTC. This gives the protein CASSLGAYEQYF. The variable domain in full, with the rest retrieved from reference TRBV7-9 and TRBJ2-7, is DTGVSQNPRHKITKRGQNVTFRCDPISEHNRLYWYRQTLGQGPEFLTYFQNEAQLEKSRLLSDRFSAERPKGSFSTLEIQRTEQGDSAMYLCASSLGAYEQYFGPGTRLTVT.

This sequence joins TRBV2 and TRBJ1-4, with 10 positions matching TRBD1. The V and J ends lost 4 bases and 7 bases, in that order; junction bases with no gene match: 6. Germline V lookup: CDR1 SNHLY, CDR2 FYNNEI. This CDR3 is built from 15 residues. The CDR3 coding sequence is TGTGCCAGCAGTGGACAGGGGGCGCGTAGTGAAAAACTGTTTTTT. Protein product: CASSGQGARSEKLFF.

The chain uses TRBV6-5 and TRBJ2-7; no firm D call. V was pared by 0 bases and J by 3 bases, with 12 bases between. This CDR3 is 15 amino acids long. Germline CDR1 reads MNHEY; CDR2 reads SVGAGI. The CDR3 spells CASSYSSTVYYEQYF. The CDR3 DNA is TGTGCCAGCAGTTACTCAAGTACAGTTTACTACGAGCAGTACTTC.

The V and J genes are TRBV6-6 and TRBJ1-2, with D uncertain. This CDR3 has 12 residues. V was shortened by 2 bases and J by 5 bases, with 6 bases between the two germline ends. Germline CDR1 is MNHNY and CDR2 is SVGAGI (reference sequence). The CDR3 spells CASSYRNYGYTF. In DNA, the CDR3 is TGTGCCAGCAGTTACAGAAATTATGGCTACACCTTC.